These T cell receptor beta chains were read from a single sample in a study of blood T cell repertoires in COVID-19. Here immunoSEQ multiplex PCR was the method, and the copy in TCRdb shows in-frame clones only, minus some. The sample has about 260,000 clones; about 90% are singletons. Sample: PBMCs or T cells enriched from blood (not recorded which). These receptor sequences come from a man aged 50 to 59 who had been exposed to COVID-19. The CDR3 runs from the conserved cysteine through the conserved F or W. A D gene is named only where the DNA matches it firmly. Rows give clone size only sometimes, using once, few, many, or a class for an expanded clone.

d_gene,v_gene,abundance,j_gene,len,CDR3nt,CDR3aa
-,TRBV11-3,once,TRBJ2-2,16,TGTGCCAGCAGGACGTTAGGAGGGGCGAACACCGGGGAGCTGTTTTTT,CASRTLGGANTGELFF
TRBD1,TRBV10-2,-,TRBJ1-6,16,TGCGCCATCCACTCCCGGGACAGGGGGACAGGTTCACCCCTCCACTTT,CAIHSRDRGTGSPLHF
TRBD2,TRBV28,-,TRBJ2-2,16,TGTGCCAGCAACCTAGCGGGGGGCAGGAGCACCGGGGAGCTGTTTTTT,CASNLAGGRSTGELFF
TRBD2,TRBV4-2,-,TRBJ2-3,16,TGTGCCAGCAGCCGGCAAAGCGGGAGAGGAGGAGATACGCAGTATTTT,CASSRQSGRGGDTQYF
TRBD2,TRBV3-1/TRBV3-2,-,TRBJ2-1,15,TGTGCCAGCAGCCAACGTAGCGGGAGCTACAATGAGCAGTTCTTC,CASSQRSGSYNEQFF
TRBD1,TRBV5-1,-,TRBJ2-5,14,TGCGCCAGCAGCAGACAGGGGGAACAAGAGACCCAGTACTTC,CASSRQGEQETQYF
-,TRBV18,-,TRBJ1-4,13,TGTGCCAGCTCGCAGAGGGAGGATGAAAAACTGTTTTTT,CASSQREDEKLFF
-,TRBV5-6,-,TRBJ1-1,15,TGTGCCAGCAGCTTAATCGACAGTCTACACACTGAAGCTTTCTTT,CASSLIDSLHTEAFF
-,TRBV5-1,-,TRBJ2-7,15,TGCGCCAGCAGCCCAACAGGGACCGAAAACTACGAGCAGTACTTC,CASSPTGTENYEQYF
-,TRBV7-2,-,TRBJ2-5,13,TGTGCCAGCAGCTTTAAGGGGTCAGAGACCCAGTACTTC,CASSFKGSETQYF
-,TRBV30,-,TRBJ2-1,13,TGTGCCTGGGGATCCGGGGTCTACAATGAGCAGTTCTTC,CAWGSGVYNEQFF
TRBD1,TRBV5-8,-,TRBJ1-1,17,TGTGCCAGCAGCTTTTCGGACAGGGCGCCCTTGAACACTGAAGCTTTCTTT,CASSFSDRAPLNTEAFF
TRBD1,TRBV19,-,TRBJ1-5,16,TGTGCCAGTAGTTACAGGGGGCTGGGGAGCAATCAGCCCCAGCATTTT,CASSYRGLGSNQPQHF
TRBD1,TRBV5-1,-,TRBJ1-4,17,TGCGCCAGCAGCTTGTCCGGGACAGGGACAACTAATGAAAAACTGTTTTTT,CASSLSGTGTTNEKLFF
-,TRBV28,-,TRBJ1-1,14,TGTGCCAGCAGTTTAGGAGGGCCCAGCACTGAAGCTTTCTTT,CASSLGGPSTEAFF
-,TRBV7-2,-,TRBJ1-2,16,TGTGCCAGCAGCTTGCCCCAACAGGGACCTTACTATGGCTACACCTTC,CASSLPQQGPYYGYTF
TRBD1,TRBV5-1,-,TRBJ1-6,16,TGCGCCAGCAGCGTACGACAGGGGGCTGGGGATTCACCCCTCCACTTT,CASSVRQGAGDSPLHF
-,TRBV27,-,TRBJ1-1,13,TGTGCCAGCAGTTTAACCAGGGCGACTGAAGCTTTCTTT,CASSLTRATEAFF
-,TRBV5-1,-,TRBJ1-1,14,TGCGCCAGCAGCTTCAAGCGGCAGAACACTGAAGCTTTCTTT,CASSFKRQNTEAFF
TRBD1,TRBV2,-,TRBJ1-1,14,TGTGCCAGCAGCCCGGACAGGTTGAACACTGAAGCTTTCTTT,CASSPDRLNTEAFF
-,TRBV28,-,TRBJ2-3,14,TGTGCCAGCAGTTTAATAGCGCTGTGGGATACGCAGTATTTT,CASSLIALWDTQYF
TRBD1,TRBV27,-,TRBJ1-1,13,TGTGCCAGCTGGGACAGGCAGAACACTGAAGCTTTCTTT,CASWDRQNTEAFF
TRBD1,TRBV5-8,-,TRBJ2-7,16,TGTGCCAGCAGCTTGGTTTGGGACAGGGGATCCTACGAGCAGTACTTC,CASSLVWDRGSYEQYF
TRBD2,TRBV28,-,TRBJ2-2,15,TGTGCCAGCAGGGGACCGGGACTAGCGTCCGGGGAGCTGTTTTTT,CASRGPGLASGELFF
-,TRBV5-1,-,TRBJ2-3,14,TGCGCCAGCAGCCGAGGATACCGCACAGATACGCAGTATTTT,CASSRGYRTDTQYF
-,TRBV24-1,-,TRBJ2-7,15,TGTGCCACCAGTGATGGGCAGGCCGCTTTATACGAGCAGTACTTC,CATSDGQAALYEQYF
TRBD1,TRBV9,-,TRBJ1-2,16,TGTGCCAGCAGCCCCCGGGACAGGGGGGGAGGCTATGGCTACACCTTC,CASSPRDRGGGYGYTF
-,TRBV7-9,-,TRBJ2-3,15,TGTGCCAGCAGAACTCTCGGGGAGGCCACAGATACGCAGTATTTT,CASRTLGEATDTQYF
-,TRBV2,once,TRBJ1-2,13,TGTGCCAGCAGTGGACGGGTGAGGGATGGCTACACCTTC,CASSGRVRDGYTF
-,TRBV11-2,-,TRBJ2-5,15,TGTGCCAGCGGGGTTTTGGGGGGAAGGGCGGAGACCCAGTACTTC,CASGVLGGRAETQYF
-,TRBV14,-,TRBJ2-3,11,TGTGCCAGCAGCCACAGTGATACGCAGTATTTT,CASSHSDTQYF
TRBD2,TRBV6-5,-,TRBJ2-2,16,TGTGCCAGCAGTTACTCACCTAGCGGGGTACCCCGGGAGCTGTTTTTT,CASSYSPSGVPRELFF
TRBD1,TRBV19,once,TRBJ2-1,14,TGTGCCAGTACGAGGACAGGACACTACAATGAGCAGTTCTTC,CASTRTGHYNEQFF
-,TRBV7-9,-,TRBJ1-2,13,TGTGCCAGCAGGGACGGACTATACTATGGCTACACCTTC,CASRDGLYYGYTF
TRBD2,TRBV7-2,-,TRBJ2-7,14,TGTGCCAGCAGCTATAGCGGGTTCTCCTACGAGCAGTACTTC,CASSYSGFSYEQYF
TRBD1,TRBV2,-,TRBJ1-6,14,TGTGCCAGCAACCCGACAGGGAAGGGGTCACCCCTCCACTTT,CASNPTGKGSPLHF